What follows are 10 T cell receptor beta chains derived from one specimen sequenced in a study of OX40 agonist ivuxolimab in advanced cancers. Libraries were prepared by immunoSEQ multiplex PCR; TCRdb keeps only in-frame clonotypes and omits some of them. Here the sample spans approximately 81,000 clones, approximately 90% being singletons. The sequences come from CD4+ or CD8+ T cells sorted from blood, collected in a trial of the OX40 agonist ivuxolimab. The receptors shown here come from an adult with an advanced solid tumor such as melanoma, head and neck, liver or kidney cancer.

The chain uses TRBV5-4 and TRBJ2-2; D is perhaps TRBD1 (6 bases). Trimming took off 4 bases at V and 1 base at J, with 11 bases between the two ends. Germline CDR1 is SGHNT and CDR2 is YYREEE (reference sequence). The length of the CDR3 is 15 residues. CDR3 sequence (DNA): TGTGCCAGCAGCATACGGACAGAGAACACCGGGGAGCTGTTTTTT. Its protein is CASSIRTENTGELFF.

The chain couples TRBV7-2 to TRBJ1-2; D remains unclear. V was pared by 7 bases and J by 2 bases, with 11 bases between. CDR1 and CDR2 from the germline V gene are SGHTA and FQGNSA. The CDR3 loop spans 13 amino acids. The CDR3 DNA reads TGTGCCAGCATCGAAACGGGGAACTATGGCTACACCTTC. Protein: CASIETGNYGYTF.

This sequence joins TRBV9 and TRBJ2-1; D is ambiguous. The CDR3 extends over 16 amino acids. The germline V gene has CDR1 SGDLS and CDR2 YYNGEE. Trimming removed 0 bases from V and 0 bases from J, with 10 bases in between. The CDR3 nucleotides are TGTGCCAGCAGCGTAGAAGGCCTAAGCTCCTACAATGAGCAGTTCTTC. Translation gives CASSVEGLSSYNEQFF.

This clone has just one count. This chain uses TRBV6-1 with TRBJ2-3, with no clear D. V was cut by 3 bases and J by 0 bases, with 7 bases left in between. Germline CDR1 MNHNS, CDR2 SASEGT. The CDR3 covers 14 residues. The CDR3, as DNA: TGTGCCAGCAGTGATGGGCCTAGCACAGATACGCAGTATTTT. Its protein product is CASSDGPSTDTQYF.

The DNA for the CDR3 is TGTGCCAGTAGTGGCCGACTAGTGGGGGGGTTCAGTGGGGAGCTGTTTTTT. It encodes CASSGRLVGGFSGELFF. The chain recombines TRBV19 with TRBJ2-2; TRBD2 matches 7 bases. Trimming took 5 bases from V and 8 from J; bases not matched to a gene: 17. Germline CDR1 and CDR2: LNHDA and SQIVND (reference sequence). The CDR3 runs to 17 residues. The complete variable domain, with remaining parts taken from reference TRBV19 and TRBJ2-2, reads DGGITQSPKYLFRKEGQNVTLSCEQNLNHDAMYWYRQDPGQGLRLIYYSQIVNDFQKGDIAEGYSVSREKKESFPLTVTSAQKNPTAFYLCASSGRLVGGFSGELFFGEGSRLTVL.

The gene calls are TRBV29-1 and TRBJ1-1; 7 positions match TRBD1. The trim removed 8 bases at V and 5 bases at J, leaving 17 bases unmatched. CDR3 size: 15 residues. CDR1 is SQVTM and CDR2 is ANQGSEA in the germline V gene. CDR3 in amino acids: CSHTSPGGKETEAFF. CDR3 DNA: TGCAGCCACACCTCGCCAGGGGGGAAGGAGACTGAAGCTTTCTTT.

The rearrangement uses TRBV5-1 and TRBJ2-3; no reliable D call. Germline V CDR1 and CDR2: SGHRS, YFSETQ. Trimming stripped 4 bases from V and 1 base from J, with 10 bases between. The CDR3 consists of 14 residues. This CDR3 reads CASSMAVGTDTQYF. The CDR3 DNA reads TGCGCCAGCAGCATGGCCGTGGGCACAGATACGCAGTATTTT.

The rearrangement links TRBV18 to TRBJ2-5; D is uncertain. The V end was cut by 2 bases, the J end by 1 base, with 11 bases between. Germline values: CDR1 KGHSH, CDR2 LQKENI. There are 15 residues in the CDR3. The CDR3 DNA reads TGTGCCAGCTCACCAGGAAAAGGGCTCCAAGAGACCCAGTACTTC. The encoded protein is CASSPGKGLQETQYF.

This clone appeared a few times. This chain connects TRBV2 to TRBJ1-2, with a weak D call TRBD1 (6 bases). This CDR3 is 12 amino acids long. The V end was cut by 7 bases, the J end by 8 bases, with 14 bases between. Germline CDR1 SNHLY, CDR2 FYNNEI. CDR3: CASTTDSGGYTF. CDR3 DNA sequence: TGTGCCAGCACCACGGACAGTGGGGGCTACACCTTC.

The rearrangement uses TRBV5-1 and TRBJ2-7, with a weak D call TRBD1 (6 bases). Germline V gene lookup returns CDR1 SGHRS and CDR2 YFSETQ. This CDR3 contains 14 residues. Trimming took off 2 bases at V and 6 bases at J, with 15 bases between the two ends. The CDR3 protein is CASSFDRPPGEQYF. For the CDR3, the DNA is TGCGCCAGCAGCTTCGACAGGCCACCTGGCGAGCAGTACTTC.